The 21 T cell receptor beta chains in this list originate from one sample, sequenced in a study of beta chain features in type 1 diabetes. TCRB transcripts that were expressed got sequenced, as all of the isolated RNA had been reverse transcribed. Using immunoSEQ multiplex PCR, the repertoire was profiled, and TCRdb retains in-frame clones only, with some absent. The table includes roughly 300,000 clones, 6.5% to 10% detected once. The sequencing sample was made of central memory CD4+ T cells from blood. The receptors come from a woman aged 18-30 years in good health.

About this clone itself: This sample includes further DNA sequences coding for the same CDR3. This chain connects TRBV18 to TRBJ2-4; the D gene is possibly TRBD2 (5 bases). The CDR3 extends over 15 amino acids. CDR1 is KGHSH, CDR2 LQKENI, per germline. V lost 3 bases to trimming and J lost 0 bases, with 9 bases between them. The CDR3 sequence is CASSPDSLAKNIQYF. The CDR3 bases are TGTGCCAGCTCACCGGACTCGCTAGCCAAAAACATTCAGTACTTC.

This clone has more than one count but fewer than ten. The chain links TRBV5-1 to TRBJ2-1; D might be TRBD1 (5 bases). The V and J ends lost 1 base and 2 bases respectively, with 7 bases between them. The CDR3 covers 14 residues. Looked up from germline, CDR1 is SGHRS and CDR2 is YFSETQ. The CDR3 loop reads CASSLLGPYNEQFF. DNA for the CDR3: TGCGCCAGCAGCTTGTTGGGGCCCTACAATGAGCAGTTCTTC.

The CDR3 nucleotides read TGTGCCAGCAGTCTACGCCTGGACAGCCACTATGGCTACACCTTC. Its translation is CASSLRLDSHYGYTF. The rearrangement links TRBV6-5 to TRBJ1-2; a possible D gene is TRBD1 (6 bases). The V gene lost 5 bases and the J gene lost 3 bases, with 16 bases spanning the gap. CDR1 is MNHEY and CDR2 is SVGAGI in the germline V gene. This CDR3 region has 15 residues.

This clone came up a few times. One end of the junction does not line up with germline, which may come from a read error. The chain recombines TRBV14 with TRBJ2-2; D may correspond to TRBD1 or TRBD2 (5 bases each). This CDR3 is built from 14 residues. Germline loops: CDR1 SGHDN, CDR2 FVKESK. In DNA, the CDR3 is TGTGCCACCAGCCGGGGCGCCGACACCGGGGAGCTGTTTTTT. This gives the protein CATSRGADTGELFF.

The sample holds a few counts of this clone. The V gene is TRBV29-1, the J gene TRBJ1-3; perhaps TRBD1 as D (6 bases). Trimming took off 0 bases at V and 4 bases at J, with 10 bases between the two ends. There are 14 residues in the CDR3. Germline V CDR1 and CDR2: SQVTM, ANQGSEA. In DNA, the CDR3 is TGCAGCGTTGAAGAAACAGGGTGGGGAAACACCATATATTTT. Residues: CSVEETGWGNTIYF.

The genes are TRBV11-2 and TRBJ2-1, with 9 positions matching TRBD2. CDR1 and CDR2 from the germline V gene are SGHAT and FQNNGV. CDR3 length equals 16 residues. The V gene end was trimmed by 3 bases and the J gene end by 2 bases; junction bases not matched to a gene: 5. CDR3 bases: TGTGCCAGCAGCTTCATAGCGGGAGTGACCTACAATGAGCAGTTCTTC. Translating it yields CASSFIAGVTYNEQFF.

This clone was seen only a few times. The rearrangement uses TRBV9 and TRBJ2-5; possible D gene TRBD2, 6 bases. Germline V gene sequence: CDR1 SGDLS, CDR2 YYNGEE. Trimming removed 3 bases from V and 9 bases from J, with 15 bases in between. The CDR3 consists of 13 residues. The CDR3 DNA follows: TGTGCCAGCAGCGGACTAGTCCCTAGGGCCCAGTACTTC. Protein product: CASSGLVPRAQYF.

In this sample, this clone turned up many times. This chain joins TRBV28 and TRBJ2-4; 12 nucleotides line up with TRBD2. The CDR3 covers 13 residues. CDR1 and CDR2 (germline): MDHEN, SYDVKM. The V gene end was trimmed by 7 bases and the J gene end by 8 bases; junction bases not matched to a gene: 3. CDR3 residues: CASMTSGSDIQYF. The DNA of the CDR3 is TGTGCCAGCATGACTAGCGGGAGTGACATTCAGTACTTC.

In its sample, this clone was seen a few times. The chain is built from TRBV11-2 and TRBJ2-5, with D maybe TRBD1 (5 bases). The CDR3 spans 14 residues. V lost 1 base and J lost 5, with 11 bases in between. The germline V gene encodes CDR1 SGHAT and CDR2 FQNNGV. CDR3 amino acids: CASSLVKGMETQYF. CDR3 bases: TGTGCCAGCAGCTTAGTAAAGGGGATGGAGACCCAGTACTTC.

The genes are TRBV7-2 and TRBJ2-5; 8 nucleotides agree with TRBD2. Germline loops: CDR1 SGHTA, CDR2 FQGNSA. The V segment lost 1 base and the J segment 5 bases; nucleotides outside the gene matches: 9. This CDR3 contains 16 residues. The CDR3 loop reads CASSLVGSGEWETQYF. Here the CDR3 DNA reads TGTGCCAGCAGCTTAGTGGGTAGCGGGGAGTGGGAGACCCAGTACTTC.

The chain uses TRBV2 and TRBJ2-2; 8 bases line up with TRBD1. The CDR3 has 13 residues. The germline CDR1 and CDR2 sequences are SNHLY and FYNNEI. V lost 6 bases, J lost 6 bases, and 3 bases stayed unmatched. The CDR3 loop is CASRRQGSGELFF. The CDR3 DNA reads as TGTGCCAGCAGACGACAGGGGTCCGGGGAGCTGTTTTTT.

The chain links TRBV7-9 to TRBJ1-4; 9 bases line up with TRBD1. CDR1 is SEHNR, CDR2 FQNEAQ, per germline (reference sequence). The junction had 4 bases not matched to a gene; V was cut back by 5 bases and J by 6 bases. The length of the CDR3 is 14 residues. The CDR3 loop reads CASSPDRGYEKLFF. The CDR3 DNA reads TGTGCCAGCAGCCCCGACAGGGGGTATGAAAAACTGTTTTTT. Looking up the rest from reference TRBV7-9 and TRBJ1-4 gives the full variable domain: DTGVSQNPRHKITKRGQNVTFRCDPISEHNRLYWYRQTLGQGPEFLTYFQNEAQLEKSRLLSDRFSAERPKGSFSTLEIQRTEQGDSAMYLCASSPDRGYEKLFFGSGTQLSVL.

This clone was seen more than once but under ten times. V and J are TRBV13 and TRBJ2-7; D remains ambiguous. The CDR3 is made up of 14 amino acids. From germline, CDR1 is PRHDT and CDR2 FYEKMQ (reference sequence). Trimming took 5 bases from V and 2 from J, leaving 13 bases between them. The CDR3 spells CASSLRNYAYEQYF. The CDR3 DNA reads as TGTGCCAGCAGCCTACGTAACTACGCCTACGAGCAGTACTTC.

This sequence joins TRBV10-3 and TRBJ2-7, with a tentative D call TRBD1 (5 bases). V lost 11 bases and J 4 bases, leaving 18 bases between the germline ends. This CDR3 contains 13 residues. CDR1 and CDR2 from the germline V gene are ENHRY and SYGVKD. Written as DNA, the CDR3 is TGTGCCGCCCAACAAGGGGAAAGTTACGAGCAGTACTTC. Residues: CAAQQGESYEQYF.

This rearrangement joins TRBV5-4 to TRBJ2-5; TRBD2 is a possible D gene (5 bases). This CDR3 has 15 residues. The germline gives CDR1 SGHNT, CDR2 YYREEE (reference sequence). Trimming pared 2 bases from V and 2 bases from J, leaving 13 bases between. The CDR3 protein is CASSLDSGMQETQYF. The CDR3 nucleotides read TGTGCCAGCAGCTTAGATTCCGGGATGCAAGAGACCCAGTACTTC.

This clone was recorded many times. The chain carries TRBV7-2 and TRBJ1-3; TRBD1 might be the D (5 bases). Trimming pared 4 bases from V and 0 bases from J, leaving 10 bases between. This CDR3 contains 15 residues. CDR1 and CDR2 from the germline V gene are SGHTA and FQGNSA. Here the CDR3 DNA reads TGTGCCAGCAGCTCCGACAGCAACTCTGGAAACACCATATATTTT. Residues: CASSSDSNSGNTIYF.

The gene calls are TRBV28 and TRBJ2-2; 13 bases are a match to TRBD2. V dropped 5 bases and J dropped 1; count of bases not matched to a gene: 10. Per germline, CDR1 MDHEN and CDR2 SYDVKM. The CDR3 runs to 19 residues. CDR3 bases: TGTGCCAGCAGTCACACACGACTAGCGGGAGGTATGAACACCGGGGAGCTGTTTTTT. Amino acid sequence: CASSHTRLAGGMNTGELFF. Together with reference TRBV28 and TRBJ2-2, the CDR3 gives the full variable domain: DVKVTQSSRYLVKRTGEKVFLECVQDMDHENMFWYRQDPGLGLRLIYFSYDVKMKEKGDIPEGYSVSREKKERFSLILESASTNQTSMYLCASSHTRLAGGMNTGELFFGEGSRLTVL.

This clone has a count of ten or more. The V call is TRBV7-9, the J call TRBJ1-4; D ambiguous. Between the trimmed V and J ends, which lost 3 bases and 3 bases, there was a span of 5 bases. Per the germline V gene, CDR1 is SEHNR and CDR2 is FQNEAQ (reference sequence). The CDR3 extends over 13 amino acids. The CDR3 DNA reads TGTGCCAGCAGCTTGAATGCTAATGAAAAACTGTTTTTT. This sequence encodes CASSLNANEKLFF.

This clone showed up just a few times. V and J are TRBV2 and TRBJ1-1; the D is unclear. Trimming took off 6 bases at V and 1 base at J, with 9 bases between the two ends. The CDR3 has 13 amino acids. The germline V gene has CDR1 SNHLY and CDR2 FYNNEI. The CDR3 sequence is CASRVTRNTEAFF. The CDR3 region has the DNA TGTGCCAGCAGGGTGACACGGAACACTGAAGCTTTCTTT.

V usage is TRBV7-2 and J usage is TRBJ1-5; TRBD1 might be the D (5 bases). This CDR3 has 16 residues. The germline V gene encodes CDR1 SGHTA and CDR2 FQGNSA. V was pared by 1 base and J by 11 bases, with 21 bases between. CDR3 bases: TGTGCCAGCAGCTTAGTAGGACCCGGGGCCCCTACAGCCCAGCATTTT. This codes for CASSLVGPGAPTAQHF.

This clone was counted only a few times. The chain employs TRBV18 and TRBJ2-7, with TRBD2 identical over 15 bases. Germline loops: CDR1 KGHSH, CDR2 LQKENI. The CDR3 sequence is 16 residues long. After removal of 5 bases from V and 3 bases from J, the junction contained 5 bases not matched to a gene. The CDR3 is CASSAGTSGGRYEQYF. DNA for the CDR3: TGTGCCAGCTCAGCCGGGACTAGCGGGGGGCGCTACGAGCAGTACTTC.